One T cell receptor beta chain is described in this entry. Antigen: not known. Since a much larger clone is just one base distant, this may be a read error. This CDR3 is missing its conserved last phenylalanine or tryptophan, likely due to a read error. Building the TCR beta libraries relied on iRepertoire HTBI primers, and CDR3 regions underwent Arm-PCR. Original handling: Throughout the samples, researchers identified roughly 60 TRBV and approximately 15 TRBJ segments. TCRdb re-called the multiplex PCR reads with MiXCR, one entry per CDR3 protein. The V and J calls come from TCRdb's annotation, not from the publication. The table shows some 500,000 distinct CDR3 sequences, with about 13% occurring only once. The record originates from a study of regulatory T cells in long-lasting Graves disease. Study results and limitations: TRBV28 was favored in persistent disease, as were TRBJ1-2 and TRBJ2-5.

This CDR3 is built from 15 residues. Germline assignment: CDR1 KGHDR and CDR2 SFDVKD. V shed 3 bases and J shed 1 base, with 8 bases lying between them. Specified time point: newly diagnosed GD, antithyroid drugs for less than 3 months. Researchers made the TCR library from RNA that was extracted from PBMCs. The patient group derived from an endocrinology department in Xi'an, China. These data also formed part of another study, on T cells in Graves' hyperthyroidism and ophthalmopathy. That source reports: TCR CDR3 underwent first-round RT-PCR with the HTBI primer set.

This chain joins TRBV24-1 and TRBJ2-2; D is unclear. This sample comprised peripheral blood mononuclear cells (PBMCs), obtained at new diagnosis, from a patient treated with antithyroid drugs. The clonotype comes from a man aged 30-40 years with Graves disease. CDR3 in amino acids: CATSDPTENTGELFL. CDR3 nucleotide sequence: TGTGCCACCAGTGATCCCACAGAGAACACCGGGGAGCTGTTTCTT.